This is a list of T cell receptor beta chains from one sample in a study of T-cell reconstitution after alpha-beta-depleted transplantation in children. MiXCR, run by TCRdb on the PCR reads, gives a single entry per CDR3 protein. This table holds approximately 520,000 distinct CDR3 sequences, about an eighth found once. Sequenced material: PBMCs, mostly from graft donor cells, taken 180 days after TCRalphabeta/CD19-depleted stem cell transplant. The origin of the receptors is a female patient aged 2 to 10 who had a stem cell transplant for aplastic anemia, so the T cells may come from the graft donor. The CDR3 runs from the conserved cysteine through the conserved F or W. D genes are given only for firm matches. Only part of the rows carry a size: once, few, many, or a class if the clone is expanded.

>TRBV9|15|TRBJ2-1|.|.
CASSVEGFTYNEQFF
TGTGCCAGCAGCGTGGAGGGCTTTACCTACAATGAGCAGTTCTTC
>TRBV9|15|TRBJ2-3|.|few
CASSVERGSTDTQYF
TGTGCCAGCAGCGTAGAGAGGGGAAGCACAGATACGCAGTATTTT
>TRBV7-2|16|TRBJ2-1|.|.
CASSLAQGGGYNEQFF
TGTGCCAGCAGCTTAGCGCAGGGAGGGGGGTACAATGAGCAGTTCTTC
>TRBV7-8|17|TRBJ2-6|.|few
CASSPSGLTSGANVLTF
TGTGCCAGCAGCCCGTCGGGTTTGACCTCTGGGGCCAACGTCCTGACTTTC
>TRBV28|17|TRBJ2-2|TRBD2|few
CASSGLAGPVNTGELFF
TGTGCCAGCAGTGGACTAGCGGGACCGGTGAACACCGGGGAGCTGTTTTTT
>TRBV18|16|TRBJ1-2|.|few
CASSPGSWSDLYGYTF
TGTGCCAGCTCACCCGGGTCTTGGTCAGATCTCTATGGCTACACCTTC
>TRBV29-1|11|TRBJ1-1|.|many
CSVGLNTEAFF
TGCAGCGTTGGGTTAAACACTGAAGCTTTCTTT
>TRBV4-3|15|TRBJ2-3|.|.
CASSQDGEPRDTQYF
TGCGCCAGCAGCCAAGATGGGGAACCCAGAGATACGCAGTATTTT
>TRBV12-3/TRBV12-4|14|TRBJ1-2|TRBD1|many
CASSLGQGAPSYTF
TGTGCCAGCAGTTTGGGACAGGGGGCGCCGAGCTACACCTTC
>TRBV7-3|17|TRBJ1-1|.|.
CASSLVPLTVMNTEAFF
TGTGCCAGCAGCTTAGTCCCTTTGACAGTAATGAACACTGAAGCTTTCTTT
>TRBV27|17|TRBJ2-2|.|many
CASSSTPAGGRTGELFF
TGTGCCAGCAGTTCAACCCCCGCAGGGGGGAGGACCGGGGAGCTGTTTTTT
>TRBV5-6|14|TRBJ2-1|.|.
CASSFYREYNEQFF
TGTGCCAGCAGCTTTTACAGGGAATACAATGAGCAGTTCTTC
>TRBV5-4|16|TRBJ2-1|.|.
CASSLKHERPYNEQFF
TGTGCCAGCAGCCTCAAACATGAGCGGCCTTACAATGAGCAGTTCTTC
>TRBV6-5|18|TRBJ2-1|.|many
CASSSTHTRAPDYNEQFF
TGTGCCAGCAGTTCGACCCACACGCGAGCCCCCGACTACAATGAGCAGTTCTTC
>TRBV27|17|TRBJ1-4|.|.
CASSLGTYRAYNEKLFF
TGTGCCAGCAGTTTGGGGACCTATAGGGCTTATAATGAAAAACTGTTTTTT
>TRBV12-3/TRBV12-4|14|TRBJ1-2|TRBD1|few
CASSLRQGPNGYTF
TGTGCCAGCAGTTTAAGACAGGGCCCCAATGGCTACACCTTC
>TRBV12-3/TRBV12-4|13|TRBJ1-2|.|few
CASSPLWGLGYTF
TGTGCCAGCAGTCCTTTATGGGGGCTGGGCTACACCTTC
>TRBV6-5|15|TRBJ2-1|.|.
CASSYSRTTYNEQFF
TGTGCCAGCAGTTACTCGCGGACTACCTACAATGAGCAGTTCTTC
>TRBV19|16|TRBJ1-1|.|.
CASSIRHRDPNTEAFF
TGTGCCAGTAGTATACGTCACAGGGACCCGAACACTGAAGCTTTCTTT
>TRBV7-2|18|TRBJ2-1|TRBD2|.
CASSVTLAGGPRGYEQFF
TGTGCCAGCAGCGTTACGCTAGCGGGAGGCCCTAGGGGCTATGAGCAGTTCTTC
>TRBV10-3|13|TRBJ2-1|TRBD1|.
CAISGTGAGEQFF
TGTGCCATCAGTGGGACAGGGGCGGGTGAGCAGTTCTTC
>TRBV12-3/TRBV12-4|12|TRBJ2-1|.|.
CASSLEERVGFF
TGTGCCAGCAGTTTAGAGGAGCGGGTGGGGTTCTTC
>TRBV11-2|14|TRBJ2-1|.|few
CASSFQPGPREQFF
TGTGCCAGCAGCTTCCAGCCGGGACCCCGGGAGCAGTTCTTC
>TRBV10-3|15|TRBJ2-5|.|.
CAISGAGVSVLDQYF
TGTGCCATCAGTGGGGCAGGGGTGAGCGTATTGGACCAGTACTTC
>TRBV11-3|17|TRBJ2-7|TRBD1|.
CASSLTFWQGARYEQYF
TGTGCCAGCAGCCTTACATTCTGGCAGGGGGCTAGGTACGAGCAGTACTTC
>TRBV12-3/TRBV12-4|13|TRBJ2-5|.|.
CASSFVKLETQYF
TGTGCCAGCAGTTTCGTCAAACTTGAGACCCAGTACTTC
>TRBV19|13|TRBJ2-7|TRBD2|.
CASSPGLHYEQYF
TGTGCCAGTAGTCCGGGACTACATTACGAGCAGTACTTC
>TRBV20-1|16|TRBJ2-4|.|many
CSAREWRASAKNIQYF
TGCAGTGCTAGAGAATGGAGGGCTTCGGCCAAAAACATTCAGTACTTC
>TRBV12-3/TRBV12-4|15|TRBJ1-5|.|few
CASSPRGYSNQPQHF
TGTGCCAGCAGCCCACGGGGTTATAGCAATCAGCCCCAGCATTTT
>TRBV13|14|TRBJ2-7|TRBD1|.
CASSFPGQGSEQYF
TGTGCCAGCAGCTTTCCGGGACAGGGGTCCGAGCAGTACTTC
>TRBV29-1|14|TRBJ1-1|.|few
CSARDPRRDTEAFF
TGCAGCGCCCGGGACCCTCGGCGGGACACTGAAGCTTTCTTT
>TRBV15|15|TRBJ2-7|TRBD1|few
CATSSPGTGTYEQYF
TGTGCCACCAGCAGCCCCGGGACAGGGACCTACGAGCAGTACTTC
>TRBV5-1|14|TRBJ1-5|.|.
CASSLEAGGQPQHF
TGCGCCAGCAGCTTGGAGGCAGGAGGTCAGCCCCAGCATTTT
>TRBV15|11|TRBJ1-1|.|.
CATSRVSEAFF
TGTGCCACCAGCAGAGTTTCCGAAGCTTTCTTT
>TRBV4-1|15|TRBJ2-2|.|.
CASSQADRNTGELFF
TGCGCCAGCAGCCAAGCCGACCGGAACACCGGGGAGCTGTTTTTT
>TRBV29-1|13|TRBJ2-1|TRBD1|few
CSVGDRPYNEQFF
TGCAGCGTTGGGGACAGACCCTACAATGAGCAGTTCTTC
>TRBV27|19|TRBJ2-3|TRBD2|.
CASSFLPGGLAGVRDTQYF
TGTGCCAGCAGTTTTCTCCCGGGGGGACTAGCGGGGGTCCGAGATACGCAGTATTTT
>TRBV20-1|14|TRBJ2-1|TRBD2|.
CSASRTRIYNEQFF
TGCAGTGCTAGCAGGACTAGGATTTACAATGAGCAGTTCTTC
>TRBV12-3/TRBV12-4|19|TRBJ1-1|.|few
CASSTPNVAVPIRNTEAFF
TGTGCCAGCAGTACCCCGAATGTGGCAGTCCCTATTCGGAACACTGAAGCTTTCTTT
>TRBV12-3/TRBV12-4|16|TRBJ1-4|TRBD1|.
CASSRYRQGANEKLFF
TGTGCCAGCAGTCGCTACCGACAGGGGGCTAATGAAAAACTGTTTTTT
>TRBV5-1|15|TRBJ2-7|.|few
CASSLADLTRDEQYF
TGCGCCAGCAGCTTGGCCGACTTGACTAGAGACGAGCAGTACTTC
>TRBV20-1|17|TRBJ2-1|TRBD2|many
CSATSVKFAGGDNEQFF
TGCAGTGCAACGTCGGTTAAGTTCGCGGGAGGCGACAATGAGCAGTTCTTC
>TRBV7-8|17|TRBJ2-1|TRBD2|few
CASSLAPTSGGANEQFF
TGTGCCAGCAGCTTAGCCCCCACTAGCGGGGGGGCCAATGAGCAGTTCTTC
>TRBV7-6|13|TRBJ2-7|.|.
CASSIGDTTEQYF
TGTGCCAGCAGCATCGGTGATACCACCGAGCAGTACTTC
>TRBV12-3/TRBV12-4|12|TRBJ2-2|.|.
CASNLRMGELFF
TGTGCCAGCAACCTCCGGATGGGGGAGCTGTTTTTT
>TRBV5-1|14|TRBJ2-5|.|many
CASSPQGGGETQYF
TGCGCCAGCAGCCCCCAAGGGGGGGGAGAGACCCAGTACTTC
>TRBV20-1|15|TRBJ2-5|TRBD2|.
CSARSNLAGVETQYF
TGCAGTGCTAGATCCAACCTAGCGGGGGTGGAGACCCAGTACTTC
>TRBV20-1|16|TRBJ2-5|TRBD2|.
CSFGDRTSGMRETQYF
TGCAGTTTCGGCGACCGGACTAGCGGGATGCGAGAGACCCAGTACTTC
>TRBV12-3/TRBV12-4|12|TRBJ1-5|.|.
CASRGPYQPQHF
TGTGCCAGCAGGGGACCATATCAGCCCCAGCATTTT
>TRBV28|18|TRBJ2-3|.|few
CASTKSRLGRRETDTQYF
TGTGCCAGCACGAAATCACGGTTGGGACGACGGGAGACAGATACGCAGTATTTT